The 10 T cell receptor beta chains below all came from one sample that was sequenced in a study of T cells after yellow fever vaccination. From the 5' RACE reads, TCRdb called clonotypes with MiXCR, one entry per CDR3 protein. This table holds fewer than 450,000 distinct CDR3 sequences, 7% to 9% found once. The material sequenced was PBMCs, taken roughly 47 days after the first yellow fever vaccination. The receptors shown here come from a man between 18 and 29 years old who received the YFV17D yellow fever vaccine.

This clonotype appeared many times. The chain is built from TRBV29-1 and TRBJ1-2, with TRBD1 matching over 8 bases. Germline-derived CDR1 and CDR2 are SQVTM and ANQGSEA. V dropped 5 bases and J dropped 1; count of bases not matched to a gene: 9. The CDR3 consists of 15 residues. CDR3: CSVSAGGPLNYGYTF. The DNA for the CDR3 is TGCAGCGTTTCGGCAGGGGGCCCACTTAACTATGGCTACACCTTC.

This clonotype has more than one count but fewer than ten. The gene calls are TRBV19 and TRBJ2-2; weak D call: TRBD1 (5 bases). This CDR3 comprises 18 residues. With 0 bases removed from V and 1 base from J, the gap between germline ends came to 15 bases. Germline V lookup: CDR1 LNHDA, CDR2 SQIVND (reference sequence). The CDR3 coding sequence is TGTGCCAGTAGTATAGATATAGTAGGGGCGCGGAACACCGGGGAGCTGTTTTTT. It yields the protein CASSIDIVGARNTGELFF.

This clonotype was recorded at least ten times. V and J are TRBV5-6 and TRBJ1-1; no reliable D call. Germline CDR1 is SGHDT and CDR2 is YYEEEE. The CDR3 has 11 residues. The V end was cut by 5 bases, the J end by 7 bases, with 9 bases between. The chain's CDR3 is CASSRVDEAFF. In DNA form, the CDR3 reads TGTGCCAGCAGTAGGGTGGATGAAGCTTTCTTT.

The CDR3 sequence: CASSQEWGGGRRGSYEQYF. The CDR3 nucleotides read TGTGCCAGCAGCCAAGAATGGGGAGGAGGCAGAAGGGGTTCCTACGAGCAGTACTTC. The chain uses TRBV14 and TRBJ2-7; the D gene is possibly TRBD2 (6 bases). This CDR3 is 19 amino acids long. The germline V gene has CDR1 SGHDN and CDR2 FVKESK. V was clipped by 0 bases and J by 1 base, with 22 bases between them.

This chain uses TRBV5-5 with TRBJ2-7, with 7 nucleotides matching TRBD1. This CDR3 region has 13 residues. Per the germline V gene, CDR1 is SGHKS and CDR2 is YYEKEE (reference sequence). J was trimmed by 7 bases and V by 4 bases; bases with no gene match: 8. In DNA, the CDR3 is TGTGCCAGCAGCCCGGGACAGAATTTGGAGCAGTACTTC. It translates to CASSPGQNLEQYF. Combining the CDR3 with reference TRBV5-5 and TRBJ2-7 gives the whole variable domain DAGVTQSPTHLIKTRGQQVTLRCSPISGHKSVSWYQQVLGQGPQFIFQYYEKEERGRGNFPDRFSARQFPNYSSELNVNALLLGDSALYLCASSPGQNLEQYFGPGTRLTVT.

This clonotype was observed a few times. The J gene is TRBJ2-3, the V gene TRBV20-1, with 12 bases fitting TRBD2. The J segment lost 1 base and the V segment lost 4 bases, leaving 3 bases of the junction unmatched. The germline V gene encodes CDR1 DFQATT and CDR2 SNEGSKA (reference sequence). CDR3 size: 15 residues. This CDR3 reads CSAKLAGGRTDTQYF. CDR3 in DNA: TGCAGTGCTAAACTAGCGGGGGGCCGCACAGATACGCAGTATTTT.

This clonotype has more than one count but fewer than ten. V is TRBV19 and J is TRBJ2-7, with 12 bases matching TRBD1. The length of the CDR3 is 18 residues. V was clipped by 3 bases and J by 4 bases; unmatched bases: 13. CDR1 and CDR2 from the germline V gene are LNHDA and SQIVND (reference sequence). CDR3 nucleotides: TGTGCCAGTAGTATGGAATCGATCGGGACAGGGGGCAATTACGAGCAGTACTTC. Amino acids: CASSMESIGTGGNYEQYF.

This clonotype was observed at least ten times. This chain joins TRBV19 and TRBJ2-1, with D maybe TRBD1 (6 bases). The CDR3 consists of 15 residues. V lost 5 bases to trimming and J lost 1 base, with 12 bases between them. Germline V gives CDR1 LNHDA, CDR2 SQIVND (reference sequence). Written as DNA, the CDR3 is TGTGCCAGTAGTCCAACAGGGAGTTCCTACAATGAGCAGTTCTTC. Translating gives CASSPTGSSYNEQFF.

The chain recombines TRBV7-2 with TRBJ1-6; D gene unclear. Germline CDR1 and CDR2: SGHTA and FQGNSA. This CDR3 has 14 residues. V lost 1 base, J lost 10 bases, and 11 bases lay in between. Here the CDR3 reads CASSLGGLGSPLHF. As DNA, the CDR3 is TGTGCCAGCAGCTTAGGAGGTCTCGGGTCACCCCTCCACTTT.

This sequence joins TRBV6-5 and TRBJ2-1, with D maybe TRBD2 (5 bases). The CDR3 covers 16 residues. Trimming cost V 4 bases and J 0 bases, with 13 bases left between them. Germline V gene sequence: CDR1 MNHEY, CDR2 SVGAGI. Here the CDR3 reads CASSFEGSPSYNEQFF. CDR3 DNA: TGTGCCAGCAGTTTCGAGGGTTCCCCCTCCTACAATGAGCAGTTCTTC.